This T cell receptor (beta chain) emerged from a study of tissue T cells after allogeneic stem cell transplantation. Note on this clone: Its antigen is unidentified. The listed genes are named as in mouse. The read terminates 1 residue ahead of where the CDR3 ends, so the germline J gene completes it.

This CDR3 is built from 14 residues. The V end lost 6 bases, the J end lost 1 base, and 9 bases lay between the germline ends. Germline values: CDR1 SGHND, CDR2 FRSKSL. General study findings and limits: Blood and spleen captured only part of the tissue TCR repertoire.

Using immunoSEQ multiplex PCR, the repertoire was profiled, and TCRdb retains in-frame clones only, with some absent. The sample consists of 4,000 to 4,500 clones, 59% of them appearing once. Time point defined: mouse harvest day 7 after allogeneic transplant. Each mouse received 10^7 T-cell-depleted marrow cells plus 10^6 splenic CD5+ T cells by tail vein. The sequence derives from a female BALB/c mouse given C57BL/6 T cells with graft-versus-host disease after an allogeneic hematopoietic cell transplant. The chain links TRBV15 to TRBJ2-2; TRBD1 might be the D (6 bases). Sequencing used spleen. The CDR3 sequence: CASSPGQNTGQLYF. The sequenced CDR3 bases are TGTGCCAGCAGCCCGGGACAAAACACCGGGCAGCTCTAC.